A single sample is the source of the 14 T cell receptor beta chains below, sequenced in a study of blood T cell repertoires in COVID-19. Assay used: immunoSEQ multiplex PCR; TCRdb lists only in-frame clones, some missing. Of 29,000 or so clones listed, more than 80% are singletons. Input material: peripheral blood. These receptors all come from a human donor in a cohort sampled during active COVID-19.

Comment on this clone: A read error may account for a junction end that differs from germline. V usage is TRBV24-1 and J usage is TRBJ2-5, with TRBD2 identical over 9 bases. The CDR3 has 15 residues. The V gene's germline CDR1 is KGHDR and CDR2 SFDVKD. In DNA form, the CDR3 reads TGTGCCACCAGTGGTTTGCGGGGGGGGTCAGAGACCCAGTACTTC. The encoded protein is CATSGLRGGSETQYF.

The chain recombines TRBV18 with TRBJ2-6; D is ambiguous. Trimming removed 5 bases from V and 2 bases from J, with 10 bases in between. This CDR3 is built from 15 residues. In germline, CDR1 is KGHSH, CDR2 LQKENI. For the CDR3, the DNA is TGTGCCAGCTCATTGCTGCAGACTGGGGCCAACGTCCTGACTTTC. It encodes CASSLLQTGANVLTF.

The chain is built from TRBV20-1 and TRBJ2-7; 10 nucleotides line up with TRBD2. CDR3 length: 16 amino acids. Germline V gene data show CDR1 as DFQATT and CDR2 as SNEGSKA (reference sequence). V lost 3 bases to trimming and J lost 2 bases; unmatched junction nucleotides: 10. Here the CDR3 reads CSASLLPGTSAYEQYF. The DNA for the CDR3 is TGCAGTGCTAGTCTCCTGCCCGGGACTAGCGCCTACGAGCAGTACTTC.

V and J are TRBV6-5 and TRBJ1-2; TRBD1 matches 7 bases. This CDR3 is built from 14 residues. Trimming at V came to 6 bases and at J to 0 bases, leaving 4 bases not matched to a gene. Per germline, CDR1 MNHEY and CDR2 SVGAGI. The CDR3 bases are TGTGCCAGCAGCCCCAGGGGGGCTAACTATGGCTACACCTTC. It is translated as CASSPRGANYGYTF.

The chain links TRBV5-6 to TRBJ2-7; D remains ambiguous. Trimming took off 3 bases at V and 6 bases at J, with 10 bases between the two ends. This CDR3 is built from 12 residues. Germline CDR1 SGHDT, CDR2 YYEEEE. For the CDR3, the DNA is TGTGCCAGCAGCTCCGCGGCCCCCGAGCAGTACTTC. Translated: CASSSAAPEQYF.

The chain uses TRBV7-9 and TRBJ2-7; tentative D call: TRBD2 (6 bases). CDR1 and CDR2 (germline): SEHNR, FQNEAQ (reference sequence). The CDR3 contains 13 residues. V was shortened by 4 bases and J by 7 bases, with 14 bases between the two germline ends. CDR3: CASSSSRGREQYF. CDR3 sequence (DNA): TGTGCCAGCAGCTCCTCCCGAGGGAGGGAGCAGTACTTC.

This sequence joins TRBV6-5 and TRBJ1-1; D possibly corresponds to TRBD1 (6 bases). The length of the CDR3 is 14 residues. Trimming shortened V by 1 base and J by 7 bases, and 13 bases separated the two germline ends. Germline values: CDR1 MNHEY, CDR2 SVGAGI. The CDR3 bases are TGTGCCAGCAGTTACTTTTCAGGGGCGAGTGAAGCTTTCTTT. It yields the protein CASSYFSGASEAFF.

The genes are TRBV5-1 and TRBJ1-6, with 7 bases identical to TRBD1. This CDR3 region has 13 residues. V trimming: 3 bases; J trimming: 7 bases; junction bases outside the gene matches: 1. Germline-derived CDR1 and CDR2 are SGHRS and YFSETQ. This chain's CDR3 is CASSWDSNSPLHF. CDR3 bases: TGCGCCAGCAGCTGGGACAGCAATTCACCCCTCCACTTT.

This clone has just a few counts. The V gene is TRBV6-2 or TRBV6-3, the J gene TRBJ1-5; D gene ambiguous. Trimming removed 2 bases at V and 7 bases at J, with 9 bases between. CDR1 is MNHEY and CDR2 is SVGEGT in the germline V gene. The CDR3 has 13 residues. The CDR3 bases are TGTGCCAGCAGTTACGGCAGGTGGCAGCCCCAGCATTTT. Residues: CASSYGRWQPQHF.

V is TRBV4-3 and J is TRBJ2-7; 7 bases fit TRBD1. This CDR3 has 19 residues. Trimming removed 0 bases from V and 3 bases from J; junction bases left unmatched: 17. Germline V gives CDR1 LGHNA, CDR2 YSLEER. The CDR3 protein is CASSQDATGFVPEDYEQYF. The CDR3 DNA sequence: TGCGCCAGCAGCCAAGATGCGACAGGGTTTGTCCCAGAGGACTACGAGCAGTACTTC.

The V gene is TRBV28, the J gene TRBJ1-1, with 12 bases matching TRBD1. CDR1 and CDR2 from the germline V gene are MDHEN and SYDVKM. The CDR3 has 18 residues. J lost 5 bases, V lost 5 bases, and 15 bases had no gene match. The CDR3 DNA reads TGTGCCAGCAGTCCCACCGCCGGGACAGGGGGCAGGTGGACTGAAGCTTTCTTT. Encoded protein: CASSPTAGTGGRWTEAFF.

The chain combines TRBV19 with TRBJ2-7, with 8 bases identical to TRBD1. CDR3 length: 14 amino acids. V trimming: 5 bases; J trimming: 7 bases; junction bases outside the gene matches: 10. Germline CDR1 LNHDA, CDR2 SQIVND (reference sequence). CDR3 residues: CASSWSAGGGEQYF. DNA of the CDR3: TGTGCCAGTAGTTGGAGTGCAGGGGGCGGGGAGCAGTACTTC. Drawing the rest from reference TRBV19 and TRBJ2-7, the complete variable domain is DGGITQSPKYLFRKEGQNVTLSCEQNLNHDAMYWYRQDPGQGLRLIYYSQIVNDFQKGDIAEGYSVSREKKESFPLTVTSAQKNPTAFYLCASSWSAGGGEQYFGPGTRLTVT.

The CDR3 nucleotides read TGTGCCAGCAGTTTTTGTGACAGGGAATCCTACGAGCAGTACTTC. Protein: CASSFCDRESYEQYF. The chain joins TRBV27 to TRBJ2-7; 7 bases align to TRBD1. This CDR3 is 15 amino acids long. Losses at the gene ends were 3 bases for V and 1 base for J; bases not matched to a gene: 6. Germline V gives CDR1 MNHEY, CDR2 SMNVEV (reference sequence).

CDR3 coding DNA: TGTGCCTGGTCTCCGGGACAGAGCTCCTACGAGCAGTACTTC. As protein: CAWSPGQSSYEQYF. This chain connects TRBV30 to TRBJ2-7, with 7 positions matching TRBD1. The length of the CDR3 is 14 residues. CDR1 is GTSNPN and CDR2 is SVGIG in the germline V gene (reference sequence). V gave up 5 bases and J gave up 0 bases; unmatched junction bases: 7.